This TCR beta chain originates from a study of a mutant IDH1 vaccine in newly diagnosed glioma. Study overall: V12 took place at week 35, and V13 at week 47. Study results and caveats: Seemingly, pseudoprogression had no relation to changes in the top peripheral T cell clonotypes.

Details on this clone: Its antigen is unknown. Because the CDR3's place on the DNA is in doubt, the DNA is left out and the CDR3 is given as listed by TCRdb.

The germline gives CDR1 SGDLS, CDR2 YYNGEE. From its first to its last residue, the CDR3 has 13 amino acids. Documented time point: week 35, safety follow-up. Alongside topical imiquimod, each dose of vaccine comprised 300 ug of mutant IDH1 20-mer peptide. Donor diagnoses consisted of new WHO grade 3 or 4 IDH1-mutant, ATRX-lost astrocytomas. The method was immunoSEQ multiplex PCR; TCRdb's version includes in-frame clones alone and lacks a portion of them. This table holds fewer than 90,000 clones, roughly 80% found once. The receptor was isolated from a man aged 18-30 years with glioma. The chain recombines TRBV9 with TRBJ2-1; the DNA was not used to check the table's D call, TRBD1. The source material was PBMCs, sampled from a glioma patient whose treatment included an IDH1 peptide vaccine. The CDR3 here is CASSVGAGSQEFF.